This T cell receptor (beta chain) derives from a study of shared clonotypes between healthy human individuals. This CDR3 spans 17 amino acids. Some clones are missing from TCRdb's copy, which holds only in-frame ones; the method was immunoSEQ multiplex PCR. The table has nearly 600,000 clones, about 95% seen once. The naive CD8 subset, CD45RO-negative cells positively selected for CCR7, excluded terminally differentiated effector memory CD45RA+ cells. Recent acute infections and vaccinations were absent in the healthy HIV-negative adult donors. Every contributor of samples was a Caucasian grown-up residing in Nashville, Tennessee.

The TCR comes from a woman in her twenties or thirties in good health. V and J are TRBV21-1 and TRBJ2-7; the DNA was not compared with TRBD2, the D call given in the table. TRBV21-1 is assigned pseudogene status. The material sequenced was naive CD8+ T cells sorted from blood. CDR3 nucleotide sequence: TGTGCCAGCAGCAAAGCGGTCACCGGGAGAGGGTCCTACGAGCAGTACTTC. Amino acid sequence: CASSKAVTGRGSYEQYF.